The 27 T cell receptor beta chains below come from one sample, sequenced in a study of vaccination effects on CD4 cells after COVID-19. Data came from immunoSEQ multiplex PCR; TCRdb stores just in-frame clones and leaves some out. Here the sample spans about 50,000 clones, nearly 75% being singletons. Which antigens these TCRs recognize remains unknown. Following culture for roughly 10 days, CD4+ T cells were isolated. This person's SARS-CoV-2 infection, confirmed by PCR, occurred between March and December 2020. Participants were given two doses of BNT162b2 or mRNA-1273 vaccine. The sample in question was CD4+ T cells from PBMCs cultured without peptide, obtained after COVID-19 vaccination. The receptors derive from a human donor who had a prior SARS-CoV-2 infection.

The rearrangement joins TRBV4-2 to TRBJ1-2; D gene unclear. CDR1 and CDR2 (germline): LGHNA, YNFKEQ. This CDR3 region has 14 residues. The V end lost 1 base, the J end lost 4 bases, and 10 bases lay between the germline ends. The CDR3 spells CASSQGPLGYGYTF. Here the CDR3 DNA reads TGTGCCAGCAGCCAAGGCCCCCTGGGCTATGGCTACACCTTC.

This clone was counted only a few times. The chain is built from TRBV6-1 and TRBJ1-1; D is undetermined. CDR1 MNHNS and CDR2 SASEGT come from the germline V gene. CDR3 length: 12 amino acids. V was shortened by 3 bases and J by 4 bases, with 6 bases between the two germline ends. The CDR3 bases are TGTGCCAGCAGTGAGGCGGGCACTGAAGCTTTCTTT. It specifies CASSEAGTEAFF.

This clone is a singleton in its sample. The V and J genes are TRBV19 and TRBJ2-2; TRBD1 is a possible D gene (5 bases). Germline CDR1 and CDR2: LNHDA and SQIVND (reference sequence). The V end lost 0 bases, the J end lost 5 bases, and 13 bases lay between the germline ends. This CDR3 has 16 amino acids. The CDR3, as DNA: TGTGCCAGTAGTATAGAACCCAGGGTAGAGACCGGGGAGCTGTTTTTT. Protein product: CASSIEPRVETGELFF.

This rearrangement joins TRBV6-5 to TRBJ2-3; maybe TRBD1 (5 bases). The germline gives CDR1 MNHEY, CDR2 SVGAGI. CDR3 size: 12 residues. The V end was cut by 4 bases, the J end by 4 bases, with 6 bases between. The CDR3 sequence: CASSSQADTQYF. The CDR3 DNA follows: TGTGCCAGCAGTTCACAGGCAGATACGCAGTATTTT.

This chain uses TRBV6-6 with TRBJ1-3; possibly TRBD1 for D (5 bases). Trimming shortened V by 4 bases and J by 2 bases, and 12 bases separated the two germline ends. In germline, CDR1 is MNHNY, CDR2 SVGAGI (reference sequence). The length of the CDR3 is 15 residues. The CDR3 reads CASSSQGLAGNTIYF. The DNA of the CDR3 is TGTGCCAGCAGTTCTCAGGGACTGGCTGGAAACACCATATATTTT.

This clone was observed a single time. The chain has TRBV7-2 and TRBJ2-7; D call uncertain. The V end was cut by 2 bases, the J end by 6 bases, with 11 bases between. This CDR3 is built from 13 residues. Germline V gene sequence: CDR1 SGHTA, CDR2 FQGNSA. The CDR3 bases are TGTGCCAGCAGCTTAAACTGGATCAGCGAGCAGTACTTC. Translating gives CASSLNWISEQYF.

This clone was detected a few times. The chain has TRBV18 and TRBJ1-5; tentatively, D is TRBD1 (6 bases). The germline V gene encodes CDR1 KGHSH and CDR2 LQKENI. There are 13 residues in the CDR3. Trimming pared 2 bases from V and 5 bases from J, leaving 7 bases between. The CDR3 region has the DNA TGTGCCAGCTCACCAGGGGGCCATCAGCCCCAGCATTTT. Protein: CASSPGGHQPQHF.

This rearrangement joins TRBV18 to TRBJ2-6; TRBD2 is a possible D gene (5 bases). V shed 5 bases and J shed 1 base, with 12 bases lying between them. This CDR3 contains 16 residues. Germline CDR1 KGHSH, CDR2 LQKENI. CDR3 region: CASSSPGISGANVLTF. The CDR3 DNA reads as TGTGCCAGCTCATCCCCCGGGATATCTGGGGCCAACGTCCTGACTTTC.

The chain carries TRBV6-4 and TRBJ1-6; no firm D call. Trimming pared 3 bases from V and 8 bases from J, leaving 8 bases between. This CDR3 comprises 13 residues. CDR1 is MRHNA, CDR2 SNTAGT, per germline. CDR3 in DNA: TGTGCCAGCAGTGAGGACGGGGATTCACCCCTCCACTTT. Its translation: CASSEDGDSPLHF.

The rearrangement links TRBV2 to TRBJ2-6; 7 bases match TRBD1. The CDR3 totals 18 residues. With 6 bases clipped from V and 0 bases from J, the junction kept 11 bases outside the gene matches. The germline gives CDR1 SNHLY, CDR2 FYNNEI. CDR3 sequence reads: CASSTLGGAGSGANVLTF. For the CDR3, the DNA is TGTGCCAGCAGCACGCTAGGGGGCGCCGGCTCTGGGGCCAACGTCCTGACTTTC.

The chain employs TRBV19 and TRBJ2-1; 8 bases map to TRBD2. The CDR3 sequence is 13 residues long. Trimming took 7 bases from V and 6 from J; bases not matched to a gene: 5. Germline V gives CDR1 LNHDA, CDR2 SQIVND (reference sequence). In nucleotides, the CDR3 is TGTGCCAGTACGAGGACTAGCCTCAATGAGCAGTTCTTC. Translating gives CASTRTSLNEQFF.

A single count supports this clone. The chain carries TRBV19 and TRBJ1-2, with 7 positions matching TRBD1. The CDR3 consists of 14 residues. Looked up from germline, CDR1 is LNHDA and CDR2 is SQIVND (reference sequence). V shed 7 bases and J 2 bases; nucleotides not matched to a gene: 7. CDR3 nucleotide sequence: TGTGCCAGTACCCTCAGCAGGGGGAACTATGGCTACACCTTC. Protein sequence: CASTLSRGNYGYTF.

The CDR3 region has the DNA TGTGCCAGCAGTCGGGACAGGGTCGCTGGGGCCAACGTCCTGACTTTC. Protein: CASSRDRVAGANVLTF. The chain is built from TRBV2 and TRBJ2-6; 9 bases agree with TRBD1. This CDR3 spans 16 amino acids. The germline CDR1 and CDR2 sequences are SNHLY and FYNNEI. The V and J ends lost 5 bases and 2 bases, in that order; junction bases with no gene match: 4.

The chain joins TRBV7-2 to TRBJ2-7, with TRBD2 matching over 7 bases. This CDR3 has 14 residues. From germline, CDR1 is SGHTA and CDR2 FQGNSA. After removal of 3 bases from V and 2 bases from J, the junction contained 4 bases not matched to a gene. The CDR3 DNA follows: TGTGCCAGCAGCTTGGAGCGGGGAACCTACGAGCAGTACTTC. Amino acids: CASSLERGTYEQYF.

CDR3 bases: TGTGCCAGCAGTCAGGGGTGGGAGACCCAGTACTTC. Translated: CASSQGWETQYF. The chain links TRBV6-5 to TRBJ2-5, with TRBD1 as a possible D gene (6 bases). The CDR3 totals 12 residues. V lost 5 bases, J lost 5 bases, and 9 bases lay in between. The germline gives CDR1 MNHEY, CDR2 SVGAGI.

The chain employs TRBV9 and TRBJ2-3; D gene uncertain. The V end was cut by 2 bases, the J end by 2 bases, with 6 bases between. The CDR3 runs 13 residues. CDR1 and CDR2 from the germline V gene are SGDLS and YYNGEE. The CDR3 region is CASSVSDTDTQYF. As DNA, the CDR3 is TGTGCCAGCAGCGTTTCAGACACAGATACGCAGTATTTT.

The chain employs TRBV2 and TRBJ2-5; 15 bases map to TRBD2. Unmatched junction bases numbered 5, after V lost 4 bases and J lost 5 bases. The CDR3 consists of 16 residues. Germline loops: CDR1 SNHLY, CDR2 FYNNEI. CDR3 sequence (DNA): TGTGCCAGCAGTGGGACTAGCGGGGGGGCCGGCGAGACCCAGTACTTC. Encoded protein: CASSGTSGGAGETQYF.

This clone was counted a few times. The CDR3 coding sequence is TGCGCCAGCAGCACGCCTGACAGGGGGTCGAACGAGCAGTACTTC. This encodes CASSTPDRGSNEQYF. J is TRBJ2-7 and V is TRBV5-1; 9 bases agree with TRBD1. Germline trimming cut 4 bases from V and 5 bases from J; bases unmatched to any gene: 10. The CDR3 is made up of 15 amino acids. Germline V CDR1 and CDR2: SGHRS, YFSETQ. The full variable domain, with the rest looked up from reference TRBV5-1 and TRBJ2-7, is KAGVTQTPRYLIKTRGQQVTLSCSPISGHRSVSWYQQTPGQGLQFLFEYFSETQRNKGNFPGRFSGRQFSNSRSEMNVSTLELGDSALYLCASSTPDRGSNEQYFGPGTRLTVT.

The V gene is TRBV19, the J gene TRBJ2-7, with no clear D. V was cut by 8 bases and J by 6 bases, with 17 bases left in between. CDR3 length: 13 residues. Germline V lookup: CDR1 LNHDA, CDR2 SQIVND (reference sequence). CDR3 coding DNA: TGTGCCAGTGCGTCAGGTAGGGCTGCCGAGCAGTACTTC. This sequence encodes CASASGRAAEQYF. Full variable domain (missing parts from reference TRBV19 and TRBJ2-7): DGGITQSPKYLFRKEGQNVTLSCEQNLNHDAMYWYRQDPGQGLRLIYYSQIVNDFQKGDIAEGYSVSREKKESFPLTVTSAQKNPTAFYLCASASGRAAEQYFGPGTRLTVT.

This rearrangement joins TRBV11-2 to TRBJ2-1, with 7 positions matching TRBD1. The CDR3 contains 15 residues. Trimming cost V 3 bases and J 6 bases; bases outside gene matches: 8. Germline lookup yields CDR1 SGHAT and CDR2 FQNNGV. The CDR3 DNA follows: TGTGCCAGCAGCTTGGGCCCAGGGGGACCCAATGAGCAGTTCTTC. Its protein product is CASSLGPGGPNEQFF.

The genes are TRBV24-1 and TRBJ2-1, with 14 bases fitting TRBD2. CDR1 and CDR2 (germline): KGHDR, SFDVKD. The V segment lost 4 bases and the J segment 1 base; nucleotides outside the gene matches: 5. CDR3 length: 18 amino acids. The CDR3 region is CATSEAGTSGGSYNEQFF. For the CDR3, the DNA is TGTGCCACCAGTGAGGCCGGGACTAGCGGGGGTTCCTACAATGAGCAGTTCTTC.

The chain employs TRBV28 and TRBJ2-3; no reliable D call. CDR1 is MDHEN, CDR2 SYDVKM, per germline. CDR3 length: 15 amino acids. The V gene lost 4 bases and the J gene lost 6 bases, with 17 bases spanning the gap. The CDR3 loop reads CASSSAPGSVDTQYF. For the CDR3, the DNA is TGTGCCAGCAGTTCCGCCCCGGGCTCCGTGGATACGCAGTATTTT.

The V gene is TRBV19, the J gene TRBJ2-1, with 9 bases lining up with TRBD2. The CDR3 extends over 13 amino acids. Germline V CDR1 and CDR2: LNHDA, SQIVND (reference sequence). Unmatched junction bases numbered 1, after V lost 8 bases and J lost 2 bases. The CDR3 here is CASRTSAYNEQFF. CDR3 nucleotides: TGTGCCAGTCGGACTAGCGCCTACAATGAGCAGTTCTTC.

This clone was found a few times. The V call is TRBV7-3, the J call TRBJ1-6; no reliable D call. The germline V gene has CDR1 SGHTA and CDR2 FQGTGA. V lost 4 bases to trimming and J lost 7 bases, with 5 bases between them. This CDR3 spans 12 amino acids. The CDR3 loop is CASSSGNSPLHF. CDR3 DNA: TGTGCCAGCAGCTCGGGGAATTCACCCCTCCACTTT.

This clone was counted a single time. The chain has TRBV6-5 and TRBJ1-5; 7 bases match TRBD1. In germline, CDR1 is MNHEY, CDR2 SVGAGI. The CDR3 spans 14 residues. V was clipped by 6 bases and J by 7 bases; unmatched bases: 9. CDR3 sequence: CASSSRQGRQPQHF. CDR3 DNA: TGTGCCAGCAGCTCAAGACAGGGTCGACAGCCCCAGCATTTT.

CDR3 loop: CASSFGTSGQETQYF. The CDR3 coding sequence is TGTGCCAGCAGCTTTGGGACTAGCGGCCAAGAGACCCAGTACTTC. The chain is built from TRBV7-3 and TRBJ2-5; TRBD2 agrees at 11 bases. The CDR3 covers 15 residues. The germline gives CDR1 SGHTA, CDR2 FQGTGA. V dropped 3 bases and J dropped 1; count of bases not matched to a gene: 1.

The chain recombines TRBV11-3 with TRBJ2-5; D uncertain. The CDR3 contains 13 residues. The germline V and J ends were trimmed by 5 bases and 3 bases, with 10 bases remaining between them. The germline gives CDR1 SGHNT, CDR2 YENEEA. This CDR3 is CASSGNTEETQYF. CDR3 bases: TGTGCCAGCAGCGGTAACACAGAAGAGACCCAGTACTTC.